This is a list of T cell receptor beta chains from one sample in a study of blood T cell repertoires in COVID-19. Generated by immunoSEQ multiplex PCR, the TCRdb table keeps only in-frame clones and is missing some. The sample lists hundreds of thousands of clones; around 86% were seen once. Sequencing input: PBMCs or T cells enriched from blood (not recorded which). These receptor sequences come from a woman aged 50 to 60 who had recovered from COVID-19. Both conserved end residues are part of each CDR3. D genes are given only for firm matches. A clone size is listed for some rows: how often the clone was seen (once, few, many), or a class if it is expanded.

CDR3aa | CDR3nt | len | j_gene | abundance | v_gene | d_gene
CASSLEPGGYDGYTF | TGTGCCAGCAGCTTAGAGCCAGGGGGCTACGATGGCTACACCTTC | 15 | TRBJ1-2 | once | TRBV7-9 | TRBD1
CASSWGGVGEKLFF | TGTGCCAGCAGCTGGGGGGGAGTGGGTGAAAAACTGTTTTTT | 14 | TRBJ1-4 | - | TRBV7-2 | -
CASSPSRAGNEQYF | TGTGCCAGCTCACCCTCTCGGGCAGGGAACGAGCAGTACTTC | 14 | TRBJ2-7 | - | TRBV18 | -
CASRKAEGGAYEQYF | TGTGCCAGCAGGAAGGCGGAGGGGGGGGCCTACGAGCAGTACTTC | 15 | TRBJ2-7 | - | TRBV6-5 | -
CASSALGTGAHEQYF | TGTGCCAGCAGCGCCCTCGGGACAGGGGCCCACGAGCAGTACTTC | 15 | TRBJ2-7 | - | TRBV9 | TRBD1
CASLTIGQGANTEAFF | TGTGCCAGCCTTACAATAGGACAGGGCGCGAACACTGAAGCTTTCTTT | 16 | TRBJ1-1 | - | TRBV5-6 | TRBD1
CASSLDRQRGGYTF | TGTGCCAGCAGCTTGGACCGACAAAGGGGTGGCTACACCTTC | 14 | TRBJ1-2 | - | TRBV11-3 | -
CASSPTGGNQPQHF | TGCGCCAGCAGCCCAACAGGGGGCAATCAGCCCCAGCATTTT | 14 | TRBJ1-5 | - | TRBV10-2 | TRBD1
CASNHGEGGEQFF | TGTGCCAGCAATCATGGGGAAGGGGGTGAGCAGTTCTTC | 13 | TRBJ2-1 | once | TRBV6-4 | -
CASSSTGQGGYEQYF | TGTGCCAGCAGCTCTACGGGACAGGGGGGCTACGAGCAGTACTTC | 15 | TRBJ2-7 | once | TRBV9 | TRBD1
CASSPRVAGGGDTQYF | TGTGCCAGCAGCCCGCGGGTAGCGGGGGGGGGAGATACGCAGTATTTT | 16 | TRBJ2-3 | - | TRBV7-2 | TRBD2
CASSRGAVNTEAFF | TGTGCCAGCAGTCGGGGGGCGGTGAACACTGAAGCTTTCTTT | 14 | TRBJ1-1 | - | TRBV2 | -
CASSLGDKALQPQHF | TGTGCCAGCAGCTTAGGGGACAAGGCTCTTCAGCCCCAGCATTTT | 15 | TRBJ1-5 | - | TRBV7-9 | -
CASSQGTGSGELFF | TGCGCCAGCAGCCAAGGGACAGGGTCCGGGGAGCTGTTTTTT | 14 | TRBJ2-2 | - | TRBV4-1 | TRBD1
CASSRTDRRGDEQFF | TGTGCCAGCAGCCGGACGGACAGGCGCGGGGATGAGCAGTTCTTC | 15 | TRBJ2-1 | - | TRBV7-9 | -
CSVGTSAPHTQYF | TGCAGCGTTGGGACTAGCGCACCCCATACGCAGTATTTT | 13 | TRBJ2-3 | - | TRBV29-1 | TRBD2
CASSDHRDEQFF | TGTGCCAGCAGTGATCACAGGGATGAGCAGTTCTTC | 12 | TRBJ2-1 | - | TRBV6-4 | -
CASSSDFTEAFF | TGTGCCAGCAGCTCAGACTTCACTGAAGCTTTCTTT | 12 | TRBJ1-1 | - | TRBV11-3 | -
CASSHRDSMYNEQFF | TGTGCCAGCAGCCACCGGGACAGCATGTACAATGAGCAGTTCTTC | 15 | TRBJ2-1 | - | TRBV9 | TRBD1
CATQKGQGNTGELFF | TGTGCCACCCAAAAGGGACAGGGGAACACCGGGGAGCTGTTTTTT | 15 | TRBJ2-2 | - | TRBV6-6 | TRBD1
CASRPPGNPSGANVLTF | TGTGCCAGTAGGCCCCCGGGTAATCCCTCTGGGGCCAACGTCCTGACTTTC | 17 | TRBJ2-6 | - | TRBV19 | -
CASSPITGRGGELFF | TGTGCCAGCTCACCAATTACAGGGCGAGGCGGGGAGCTGTTTTTT | 15 | TRBJ2-2 | - | TRBV18 | -
CASIAGTSGSNEQFF | TGTGCCAGCATTGCGGGGACTAGCGGGAGCAATGAGCAGTTCTTC | 15 | TRBJ2-1 | once | TRBV6-5 | TRBD2
CASSLDGRSGNTIYF | TGCGCCAGCAGCTTGGATGGGCGCTCTGGAAACACCATATATTTT | 15 | TRBJ1-3 | few | TRBV5-1 | -
CASSNLDRGSYEQYF | TGCGCCAGCAGCAACCTGGACAGGGGAAGCTACGAGCAGTACTTC | 15 | TRBJ2-7 | - | TRBV5-1 | TRBD1
CASMDRSNTEAFF | TGTGCCAGTATGGACAGGAGTAACACTGAAGCTTTCTTT | 13 | TRBJ1-1 | - | TRBV19 | TRBD1
CASTVGVAMNEQFF | TGTGCCAGCACCGTCGGGGTTGCGATGAATGAGCAGTTCTTC | 14 | TRBJ2-1 | - | TRBV28 | -
CATSDQGQGYEQYF | TGTGCCACCAGTGATCAGGGACAGGGCTACGAGCAGTACTTC | 14 | TRBJ2-7 | few | TRBV24-1 | TRBD1
CASSLNGGAYNEQFF | TGTGCCAGCAGCTTAAACGGGGGGGCCTACAATGAGCAGTTCTTC | 15 | TRBJ2-1 | - | TRBV7-2 | TRBD2
CASSVGTYLGNEQFF | TGTGCCAGCAGCGTAGGGACTTACCTGGGCAATGAGCAGTTCTTC | 15 | TRBJ2-1 | - | TRBV9 | -
CASSSRLAENYNEQFF | TGTGCCAGCAGTTCGAGACTAGCGGAGAACTACAATGAGCAGTTCTTC | 16 | TRBJ2-1 | - | TRBV28 | TRBD2